The 7 T cell receptor beta chains below all came from one sample that was sequenced in a study of graft-versus-host responses after intestinal transplantation. Their antigens are not known. Assay used: immunoSEQ multiplex PCR; TCRdb lists only in-frame clones, some missing. The table includes more than 40,000 clones, roughly 96% detected once. The specimen was unstimulated CD8+ T cells sorted from spleen or lymph node cells, collected before transplant. All receptors derive from a human donor who was the organ donor for an intestinal transplant.

The chain combines TRBV4-1 with TRBJ2-7; the D gene is possibly TRBD2 (5 bases). Trimming cost V 2 bases and J 0 bases, with 11 bases left between them. Germline V gives CDR1 MGHRA, CDR2 YSYEKL. This CDR3 region has 15 residues. The DNA of the CDR3 is TGCGCCAGCAGCCAAATCTCCGGGGACTCCTACGAGCAGTACTTC. This gives the protein CASSQISGDSYEQYF.

This chain uses TRBV13 with TRBJ1-1; possible D gene TRBD1, 5 bases. V was shortened by 4 bases and J by 4 bases, with 19 bases between the two germline ends. The CDR3 contains 16 residues. Germline CDR1 PRHDT, CDR2 FYEKMQ (reference sequence). The CDR3 DNA sequence: TGTGCCAGCAGCTCCCAAGATCCCGACAGAAGCACTGAAGCTTTCTTT. Translation gives CASSSQDPDRSTEAFF.

The chain recombines TRBV28 with TRBJ2-7, with 9 bases matching TRBD1. V was clipped by 5 bases and J by 2 bases; unmatched bases: 10. The CDR3 is 16 residues long. Germline CDR1 MDHEN, CDR2 SYDVKM. The CDR3 spells CASSATRDRDPYEQYF. For the CDR3, the DNA is TGTGCCAGCAGTGCTACTCGGGACAGGGACCCCTACGAGCAGTACTTC.

The chain combines TRBV7-9 with TRBJ2-7; 9 nucleotides match TRBD1. The V and J ends lost 5 bases and 0 bases, in that order; junction bases with no gene match: 8. CDR1 and CDR2 from the germline V gene are SEHNR and FQNEAQ (reference sequence). This CDR3 comprises 16 residues. CDR3 sequence reads: CASSPPGTGTSYEQYF. The CDR3 nucleotides read TGTGCCAGCAGCCCCCCCGGGACAGGGACCTCCTACGAGCAGTACTTC.

This clone was counted a single time. V gene TRBV28 combines with J gene TRBJ2-7; possibly TRBD1 for D (5 bases). The CDR3 sequence is 13 residues long. Germline values: CDR1 MDHEN, CDR2 SYDVKM. The V end was cut by 2 bases, the J end by 2 bases, with 7 bases between. The CDR3, as DNA: TGTGCCAGCAGTTTAGGCAGGGCCTACGAGCAGTACTTC. It yields the protein CASSLGRAYEQYF.

The J gene is TRBJ2-7, the V gene TRBV28, with D perhaps TRBD1 (7 bases). The V end was cut by 7 bases, the J end by 3 bases, with 16 bases between. CDR1 MDHEN and CDR2 SYDVKM come from the germline V gene. The CDR3 totals 14 residues. The CDR3: CASNPRGVFYEQYF. The DNA for the CDR3 is TGTGCCAGCAATCCCAGGGGGGTGTTCTACGAGCAGTACTTC.

J is TRBJ2-5 and V is TRBV28; 10 bases map to TRBD2. V gave up 5 bases and J gave up 2 bases; unmatched junction bases: 14. The CDR3 consists of 18 residues. In germline, CDR1 is MDHEN, CDR2 SYDVKM. CDR3 sequence reads: CASSTPGVSLAGQETQYF. The CDR3 bases are TGTGCCAGCAGTACCCCAGGGGTGTCACTAGCGGGGCAAGAGACCCAGTACTTC.